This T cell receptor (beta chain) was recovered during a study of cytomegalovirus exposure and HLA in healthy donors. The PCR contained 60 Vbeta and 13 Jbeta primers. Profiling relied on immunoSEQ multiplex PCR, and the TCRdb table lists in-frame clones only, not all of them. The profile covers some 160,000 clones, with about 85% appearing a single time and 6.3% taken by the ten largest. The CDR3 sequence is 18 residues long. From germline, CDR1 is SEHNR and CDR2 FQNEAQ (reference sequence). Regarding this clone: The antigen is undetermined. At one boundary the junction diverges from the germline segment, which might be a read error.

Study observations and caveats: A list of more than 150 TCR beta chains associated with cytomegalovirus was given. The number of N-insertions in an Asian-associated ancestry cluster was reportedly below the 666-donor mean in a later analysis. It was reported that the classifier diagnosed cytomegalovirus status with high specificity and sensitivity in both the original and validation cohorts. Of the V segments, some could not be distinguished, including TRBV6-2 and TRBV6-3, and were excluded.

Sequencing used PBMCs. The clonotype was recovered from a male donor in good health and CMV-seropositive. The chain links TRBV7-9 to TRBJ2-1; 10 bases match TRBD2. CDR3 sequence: CSSSFPSGRAFSKFEQFF. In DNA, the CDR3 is TGTTCCAGCAGCTTTCCCAGCGGGAGGGCCTTTTCGAAATTTGAGCAGTTCTTC.